The sequence of this T cell receptor (beta chain) was determined in a study of blood T cells in healthy people across ages. The germline V gene encodes CDR1 SGHRS and CDR2 YFSETQ. This CDR3 region has 16 residues. Trimming stripped 0 bases from V and 0 bases from J, with 10 bases between. Next came a second PCR, run for 7 to 11 cycles, which used a sample-barcoded 5' primer along with a J-beta primer mix. TCRdb reprocessed the 5' RACE reads with MiXCR, giving one entry per CDR3 protein. The repertoire has about 1.5 million distinct CDR3 sequences, 42% of them found once; the top ten carry 7.9%. This clonotype turned up a few times.

This sequence originates from a woman aged 18-35 years in good health. Sequencing was carried out using blood. The chain couples TRBV5-1 to TRBJ2-1, with D maybe TRBD1 (6 bases). CDR3 amino acids: CASSLGQGNSYNEQFF. The CDR3 nucleotides are TGCGCCAGCAGCTTGGGTCAGGGGAACTCCTACAATGAGCAGTTCTTC.